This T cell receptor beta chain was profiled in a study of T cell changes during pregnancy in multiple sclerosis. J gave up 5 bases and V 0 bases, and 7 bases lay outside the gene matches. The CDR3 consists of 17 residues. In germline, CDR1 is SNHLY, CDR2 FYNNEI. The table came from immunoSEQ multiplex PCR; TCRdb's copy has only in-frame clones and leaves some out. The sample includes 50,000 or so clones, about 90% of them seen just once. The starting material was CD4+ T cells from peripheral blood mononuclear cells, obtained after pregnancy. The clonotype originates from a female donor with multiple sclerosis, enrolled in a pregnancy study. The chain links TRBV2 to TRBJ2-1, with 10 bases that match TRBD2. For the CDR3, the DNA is TGTGCCAGCAGTGAAGCGGGGAGCGGGAGGGGGAACAATGAGCAGTTCTTC. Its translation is CASSEAGSGRGNNEQFF.